This entry concerns a single T cell receptor beta chain. The data originate from a study of blood T cell repertoires in COVID-19. Across the whole study: COVID-19 samples, acute and convalescent, were from the United States, Italy and Spain. PBMCs, B-cell-depleted T cells, or T cells provided the cDNA or gDNA that made up the material.

Original handling: Reference gene primer amplification yielded estimated nucleated cell counts. TCRdb's copy holds only in-frame clones and misses some; the assay was immunoSEQ multiplex PCR. The V and J calls and clone size come from that table; D and trimming were worked out from the DNA. The data show over 50,000 clones, with 65% to 90% seen just once and roughly 10% held by the top ten. This receptor was obtained from a human donor in a cohort sampled during active COVID-19. The sequenced sample consisted of peripheral blood.

The CDR3 region has the DNA TGTGCCAGCAGTCCCCGGGGAGGGACTGCAACCTACGAGCAGTACTTC. This encodes CASSPRGGTATYEQYF. The chain carries TRBV28 and TRBJ2-7, with 7 bases matching TRBD2. Looked up from germline, CDR1 is MDHEN and CDR2 is SYDVKM. The CDR3 is 16 amino acids. J gave up 2 bases and V 5 bases, and 12 bases lay outside the gene matches.